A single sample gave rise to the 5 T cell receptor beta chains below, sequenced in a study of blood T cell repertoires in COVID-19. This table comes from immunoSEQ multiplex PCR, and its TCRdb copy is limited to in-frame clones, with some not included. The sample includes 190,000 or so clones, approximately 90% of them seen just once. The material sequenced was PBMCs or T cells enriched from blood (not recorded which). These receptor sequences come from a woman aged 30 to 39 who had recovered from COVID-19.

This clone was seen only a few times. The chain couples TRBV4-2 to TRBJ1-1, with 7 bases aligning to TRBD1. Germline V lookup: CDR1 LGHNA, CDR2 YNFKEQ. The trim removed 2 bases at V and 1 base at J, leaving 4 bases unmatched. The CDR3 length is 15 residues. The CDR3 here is CASSQLRTGNTEAFF. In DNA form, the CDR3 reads TGTGCCAGCAGCCAATTACGGACAGGGAACACTGAAGCTTTCTTT.

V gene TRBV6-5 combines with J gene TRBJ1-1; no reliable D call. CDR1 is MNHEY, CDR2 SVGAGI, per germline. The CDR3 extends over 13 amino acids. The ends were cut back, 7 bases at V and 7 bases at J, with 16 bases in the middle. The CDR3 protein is CASTLANIGEAFF. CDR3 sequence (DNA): TGTGCCAGCACCTTAGCGAACATTGGTGAAGCTTTCTTT.

CDR3 region: CASSLGDGVHQPQHF. CDR3 coding DNA: TGTGCCAGCAGCTTAGGCGACGGGGTTCATCAGCCCCAGCATTTT. The V call is TRBV11-2, the J call TRBJ1-5; D is unresolved. CDR1 is SGHAT and CDR2 is FQNNGV in the germline V gene. Trimming pared 1 base from V and 5 bases from J, leaving 12 bases between. The CDR3 extends over 15 amino acids.

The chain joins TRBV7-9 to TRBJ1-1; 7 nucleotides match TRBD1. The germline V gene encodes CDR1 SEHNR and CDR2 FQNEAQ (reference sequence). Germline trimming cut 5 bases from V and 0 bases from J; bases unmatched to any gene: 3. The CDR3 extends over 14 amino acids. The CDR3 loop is CASSMDRLNTEAFF. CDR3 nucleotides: TGTGCCAGCAGCATGGACAGGCTGAACACTGAAGCTTTCTTT. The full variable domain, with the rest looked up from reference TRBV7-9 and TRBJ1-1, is DTGVSQNPRHKITKRGQNVTFRCDPISEHNRLYWYRQTLGQGPEFLTYFQNEAQLEKSRLLSDRFSAERPKGSFSTLEIQRTEQGDSAMYLCASSMDRLNTEAFFGQGTRLTVV.

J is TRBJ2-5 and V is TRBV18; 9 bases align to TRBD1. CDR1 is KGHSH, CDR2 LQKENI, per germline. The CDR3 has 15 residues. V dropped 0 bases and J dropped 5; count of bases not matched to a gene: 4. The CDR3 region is CASSPPTGGWETQYF. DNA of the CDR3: TGTGCCAGCTCACCACCCACAGGGGGCTGGGAGACCCAGTACTTC.